This T cell receptor (beta chain) was captured in a study of stem cell transplantation in POMP-related autoinflammatory disease. Using immunoSEQ multiplex PCR, the repertoire was profiled, and TCRdb retains in-frame clones only, with some absent. Counted here are approximately 6,900 clones, roughly four fifths occurring once; the ten biggest clones make up around 4.6%. Germline V gene data show CDR1 as LGHNT and CDR2 as FRNRAP. CDR3 length: 13 amino acids. V lost 9 bases and J 8 bases, leaving 19 bases between the germline ends. Sequences were obtained from a CXCR5-defined cell subset from PBMCs. The chain couples TRBV12-5 to TRBJ1-2; D is unclear. The receptor's source is a human donor in good health. CDR3 sequence reads: CASSGEGSGGYTF. The DNA for the CDR3 is TGTGCTAGCAGCGGGGAGGGTTCGGGCGGCTACACCTTC.